A single TCR beta chain is shown here with its context. This clonotype has only a few counts. It lacks a known antigen. No much larger clone is present one base from it, and per-base qualities are unavailable. This sample is drawn from a study of response to subunit inactivated influenza vaccine (dated by TCRdb to the late 2010s). Looking at the study overall: The study used deep quantitative T cell receptor repertoire profiling to track responses to a trivalent subunit inactivated influenza vaccine. Broader findings and caveats from the paper: According to the authors, only a limited number of new T cells may be recruited by each seasonal influenza vaccination.

Libraries were made using RT-PCR. This sample was sequenced with an Illumina HiSeq 2500. TCRdb's own reprocessing of the public reads used fastp at Q25 and MiXCR and kept productive beta chains. All rows with the same CDR3 protein become a single entry with the most common DNA and genes. The sample table contains 650,000 to 850,000 distinct CDR3 sequences; only one count was recorded for 14% of them. The top ten constitute 5.5% to 7% of the sample. The specimen comprised PBMCs from blood, sampled 14 to 15 days before vaccination. This TCR was recovered from a man aged 45-65 years who received an inactivated influenza vaccine. Donor details come from another sample of the same person, matched by shared clones.

The DNA sequence is TGTGCCAGCAGTTCCGCCGTGGACAGGCCTTCACCCCTCCACTTT. The translation is CASSSAVDRPSPLHF. The chain is encoded by TRBV6-5 joined to TRBJ1-6, with 7 central nucleotides matching TRBD1. There are 15 amino acids in the CDR3, from cysteine to phenylalanine inclusive. Kept here is only the CDR3 DNA, which spans 45 bases and is read in frame from base 1. CDR1 and CDR2 are read off the germline V gene as MNHEY and SVGAGI. V trim: 4 bases; J trim: 9 bases; unmatched bases: 9.